The 11 T cell receptor beta chains in this list originate from one sample, sequenced in a study of CD8+CD57+ T cells in acquired aplastic anemia. CD8+CD57+ cell expansion, shown by flow cytometry, had occurred in the patients selected for sequencing. Profiling that covered TCR beta VDJ and CDR3 relied on genomic DNA as its template. Each CDR3 protein gets one entry after TCRdb re-called the reads with MiXCR. The data hold 200,000 to 250,000 distinct CDR3 sequences, with over 55% observed a single time. Sequenced: sorted CD4+, CD8+, or CD8+CD57+ T cells (not recorded which) from PBMCs. The receptors shown here come from a human donor with aplastic anemia.

V gene TRBV10-3 combines with J gene TRBJ1-2, with D possibly matching TRBD1 (6 bases). The CDR3 is 14 residues long. V lost 6 bases and J lost 7, with 18 bases in between. The germline CDR1 and CDR2 sequences are ENHRY and SYGVKD. The CDR3 loop is CAISRDHREGGYTF. CDR3 DNA: TGTGCCATCAGCCGGGACCACAGGGAGGGTGGCTACACCTTC.

This sequence joins TRBV19 and TRBJ2-7; 10 bases line up with TRBD2. This CDR3 has 15 residues. The ends lost 4 bases at V and 6 bases at J; junction bases unmatched: 9. The germline V gene has CDR1 LNHDA and CDR2 SQIVND (reference sequence). CDR3 sequence: CASSTTSGATAEQYF. The DNA for the CDR3 is TGTGCCAGTAGTACTACTAGCGGGGCAACCGCCGAGCAGTACTTC.

V gene TRBV3-1 combines with J gene TRBJ2-7; a weak D match, TRBD1 (5 bases). V dropped 4 bases and J dropped 7 bases, with 26 bases sitting between them. This CDR3 comprises 17 residues. Germline lookup yields CDR1 LGHDT and CDR2 YNNKEL (reference sequence). CDR3: CASSPRGSRQGFYEQYF. The CDR3 bases are TGTGCCAGCAGCCCCCGAGGTAGCCGGCAGGGCTTTTATGAGCAGTACTTC.

The chain recombines TRBV19 with TRBJ1-2, with a weak D call TRBD1 (5 bases). Between the trimmed V and J ends, which lost 4 bases and 7 bases, there was a span of 10 bases. The CDR3 totals 12 residues. The germline V gene encodes CDR1 LNHDA and CDR2 SQIVND (reference sequence). The CDR3 loop reads CASSTGTIGYTF. CDR3 DNA sequence: TGTGCCAGTAGTACAGGGACCATTGGCTACACCTTC. Together with reference TRBV19 and TRBJ1-2, the CDR3 gives the full variable domain: DGGITQSPKYLFRKEGQNVTLSCEQNLNHDAMYWYRQDPGQGLRLIYYSQIVNDFQKGDIAEGYSVSREKKESFPLTVTSAQKNPTAFYLCASSTGTIGYTFGSGTRLTVV.

A remark on this clonotype: The junction departs from germline at one end; a sequencing error may be responsible. The chain joins TRBV2 to TRBJ1-3; perhaps TRBD1 as D (6 bases). CDR3 length equals 12 residues. Germline V lookup: CDR1 SNHLY, CDR2 FYNNEI. The CDR3 nucleotides read TGTGCCACAGGGACAACAGGAAGCACCATATATTTT. It is translated as CATGTTGSTIYF.

The chain links TRBV10-1 to TRBJ2-1; no firm D call. Between the trimmed V and J ends, which lost 3 bases and 9 bases, there was a span of 12 bases. The CDR3 spans 13 residues. Germline-derived CDR1 and CDR2 are WNHNN and SYGVQD (reference sequence). This CDR3 reads CASSEGRGSEQFF. DNA for the CDR3: TGCGCCAGCAGTGAAGGCCGAGGTAGTGAGCAGTTCTTC.

V usage is TRBV7-6 and J usage is TRBJ2-5; 8 positions match TRBD2. J was trimmed by 3 bases and V by 1 base; bases with no gene match: 10. The germline V gene encodes CDR1 SGHVS and CDR2 FNYEAQ. The CDR3 runs 17 residues. The CDR3 sequence: CASSLGVDLAGKETQYF. CDR3 sequence (DNA): TGTGCCAGCAGCTTAGGTGTGGATCTAGCGGGTAAAGAGACCCAGTACTTC.

This chain uses TRBV7-2 with TRBJ2-7; 11 positions match TRBD2. Trimming took 6 bases from V and 3 from J; bases not matched to a gene: 7. CDR3 length: 15 residues. The germline CDR1 and CDR2 sequences are SGHTA and FQGNSA. This CDR3 is CASSHGTSGHYEQYF. The CDR3 DNA reads TGTGCCAGCAGTCACGGGACTAGCGGCCACTACGAGCAGTACTTC.

The chain combines TRBV4-1 with TRBJ2-7, with 7 bases identical to TRBD1. J gave up 4 bases and V 6 bases, and 12 bases lay outside the gene matches. This CDR3 has 15 amino acids. Looked up from germline, CDR1 is MGHRA and CDR2 is YSYEKL. CDR3 in amino acids: CASRDPGPGGYEQYF. The CDR3 nucleotides read TGCGCCAGCAGGGATCCGGGACCAGGGGGATACGAGCAGTACTTC.

This clonotype was picked up many times. This rearrangement joins TRBV7-9 to TRBJ2-7, with 7 bases that match TRBD1. Germline V lookup: CDR1 SEHNR, CDR2 FQNEAQ (reference sequence). Losses at the gene ends were 2 bases for V and 3 bases for J; bases not matched to a gene: 4. CDR3 length equals 14 residues. Written as DNA, the CDR3 is TGTGCCAGCAGCTTAACAGGGGTGAACTACGAGCAGTACTTC. It translates to CASSLTGVNYEQYF.

The chain uses TRBV15 and TRBJ2-6; D is unresolved. Per the germline V gene, CDR1 is LNHNV and CDR2 is YYDKDF (reference sequence). The length of the CDR3 is 16 residues. Trimming removed 0 bases at V and 4 bases at J, with 10 bases between. CDR3 nucleotides: TGTGCCACCAGCAGAGATAGTTCCGCCGGGGCCAACGTCCTGACTTTC. It encodes CATSRDSSAGANVLTF.